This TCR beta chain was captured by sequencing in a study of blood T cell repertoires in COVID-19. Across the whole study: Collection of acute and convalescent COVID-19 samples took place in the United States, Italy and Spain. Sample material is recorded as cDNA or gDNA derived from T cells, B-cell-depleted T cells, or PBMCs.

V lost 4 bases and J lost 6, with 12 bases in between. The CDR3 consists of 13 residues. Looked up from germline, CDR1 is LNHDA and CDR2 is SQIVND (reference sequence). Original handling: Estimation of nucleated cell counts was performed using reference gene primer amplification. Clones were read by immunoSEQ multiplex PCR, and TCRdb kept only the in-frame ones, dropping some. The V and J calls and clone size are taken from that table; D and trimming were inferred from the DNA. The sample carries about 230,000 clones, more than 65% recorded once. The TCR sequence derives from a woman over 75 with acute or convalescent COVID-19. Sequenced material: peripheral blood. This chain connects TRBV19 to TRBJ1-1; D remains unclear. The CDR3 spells CASSTTRVPEAFF. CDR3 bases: TGTGCCAGTAGTACAACTAGGGTACCTGAAGCTTTCTTT.